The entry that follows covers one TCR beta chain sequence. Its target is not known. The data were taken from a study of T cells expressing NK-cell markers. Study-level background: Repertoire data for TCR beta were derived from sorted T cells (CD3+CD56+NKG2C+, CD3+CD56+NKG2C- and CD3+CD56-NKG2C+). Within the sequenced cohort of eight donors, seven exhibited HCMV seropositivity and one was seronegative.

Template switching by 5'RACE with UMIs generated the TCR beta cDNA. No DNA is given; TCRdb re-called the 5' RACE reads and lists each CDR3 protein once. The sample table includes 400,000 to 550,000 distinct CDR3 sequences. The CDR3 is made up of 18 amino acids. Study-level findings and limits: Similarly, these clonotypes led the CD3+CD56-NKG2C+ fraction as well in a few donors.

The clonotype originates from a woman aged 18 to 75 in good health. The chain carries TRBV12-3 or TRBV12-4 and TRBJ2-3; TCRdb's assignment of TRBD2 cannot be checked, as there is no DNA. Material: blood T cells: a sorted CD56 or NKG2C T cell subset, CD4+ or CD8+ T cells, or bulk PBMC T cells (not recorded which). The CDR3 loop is CASSLALTSGGITDTQYF.